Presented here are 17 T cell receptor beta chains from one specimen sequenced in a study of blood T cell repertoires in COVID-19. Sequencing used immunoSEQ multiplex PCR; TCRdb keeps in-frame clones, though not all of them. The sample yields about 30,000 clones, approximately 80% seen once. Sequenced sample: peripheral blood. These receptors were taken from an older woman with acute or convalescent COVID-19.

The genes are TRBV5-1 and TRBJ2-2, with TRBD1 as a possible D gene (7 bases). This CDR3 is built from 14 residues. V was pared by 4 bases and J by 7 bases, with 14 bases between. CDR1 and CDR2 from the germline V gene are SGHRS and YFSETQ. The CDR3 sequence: CASSVDREVGELFF. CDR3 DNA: TGCGCCAGCAGCGTTGACAGGGAGGTCGGGGAGCTGTTTTTT.

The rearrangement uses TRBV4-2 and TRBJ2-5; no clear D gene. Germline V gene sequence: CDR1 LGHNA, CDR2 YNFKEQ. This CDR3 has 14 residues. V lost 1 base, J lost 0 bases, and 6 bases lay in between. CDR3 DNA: TGTGCCAGCAGCCAAGCCGGAGACCAAGAGACCCAGTACTTC. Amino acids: CASSQAGDQETQYF.

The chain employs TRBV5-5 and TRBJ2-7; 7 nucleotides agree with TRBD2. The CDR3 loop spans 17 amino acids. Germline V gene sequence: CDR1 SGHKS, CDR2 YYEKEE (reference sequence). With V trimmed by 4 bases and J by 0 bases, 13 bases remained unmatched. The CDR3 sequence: CASSGPPRASGSYEQYF. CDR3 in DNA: TGTGCCAGCAGCGGCCCGCCACGGGCTAGCGGCTCCTACGAGCAGTACTTC. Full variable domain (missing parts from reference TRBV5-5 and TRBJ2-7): DAGVTQSPTHLIKTRGQQVTLRCSPISGHKSVSWYQQVLGQGPQFIFQYYEKEERGRGNFPDRFSARQFPNYSSELNVNALLLGDSALYLCASSGPPRASGSYEQYFGPGTRLTVT.

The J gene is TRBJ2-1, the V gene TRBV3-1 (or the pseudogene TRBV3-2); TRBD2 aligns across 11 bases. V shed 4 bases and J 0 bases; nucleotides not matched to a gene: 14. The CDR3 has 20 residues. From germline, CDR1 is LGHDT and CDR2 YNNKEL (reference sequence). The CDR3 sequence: CASSPSKGLAALNSYNEQFF. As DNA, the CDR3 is TGTGCCAGCAGCCCTTCAAAGGGACTAGCGGCTCTGAACTCCTACAATGAGCAGTTCTTC.

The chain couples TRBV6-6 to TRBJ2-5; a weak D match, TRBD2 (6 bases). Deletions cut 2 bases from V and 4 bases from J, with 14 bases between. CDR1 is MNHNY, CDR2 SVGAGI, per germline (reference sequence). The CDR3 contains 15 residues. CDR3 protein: CASSYGGVGRETQYF. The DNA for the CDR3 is TGTGCCAGCAGTTACGGAGGGGTGGGCCGAGAGACCCAGTACTTC.

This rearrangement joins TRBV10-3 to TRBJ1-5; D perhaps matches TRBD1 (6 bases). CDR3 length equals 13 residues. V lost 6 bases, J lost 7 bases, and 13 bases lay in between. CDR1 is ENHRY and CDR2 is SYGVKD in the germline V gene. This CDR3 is CAISDRLGQPQHF. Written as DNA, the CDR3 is TGTGCCATCAGCGACAGGTTGGGACAGCCCCAGCATTTT.

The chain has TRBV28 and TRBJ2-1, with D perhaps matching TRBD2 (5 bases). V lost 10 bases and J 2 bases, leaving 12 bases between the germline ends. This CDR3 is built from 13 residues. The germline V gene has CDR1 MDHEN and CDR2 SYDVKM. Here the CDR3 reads CATHSGTYNEQFF. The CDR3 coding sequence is TGTGCCACCCACTCCGGGACCTACAATGAGCAGTTCTTC.

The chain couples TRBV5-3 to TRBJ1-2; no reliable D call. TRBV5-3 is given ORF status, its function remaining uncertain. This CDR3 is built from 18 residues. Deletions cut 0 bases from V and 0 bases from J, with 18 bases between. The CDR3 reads CARSLDRTGVETNYGYTF. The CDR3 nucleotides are TGTGCCAGAAGCTTGGATAGGACCGGGGTGGAGACTAACTATGGCTACACCTTC.

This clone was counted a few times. The CDR3 sequence is CSVDILTGANGYTF. The CDR3, as DNA: TGCAGCGTTGATATTTTGACAGGGGCAAACGGCTACACCTTC. V usage is TRBV29-1 and J usage is TRBJ1-2; TRBD1 agrees at 8 bases. This CDR3 region has 14 residues. Trimming cost V 3 bases and J 8 bases; bases outside gene matches: 11. The germline CDR1 and CDR2 sequences are SQVTM and ANQGSEA. The variable domain in full, completed from reference TRBV29-1 and TRBJ1-2, reads SAVISQKPSRDICQRGTSLTIQCQVDSQVTMMFWYRQQPGQSLTLIATANQGSEATYESGFVIDKFPISRPNLTFSTLTVSNMSPEDSSIYLCSVDILTGANGYTFGSGTRLTVV.

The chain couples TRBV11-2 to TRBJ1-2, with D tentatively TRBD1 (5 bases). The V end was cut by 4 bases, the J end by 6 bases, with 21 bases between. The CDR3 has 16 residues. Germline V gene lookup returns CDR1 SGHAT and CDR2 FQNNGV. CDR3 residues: CASSYGGIVTVDGYTF. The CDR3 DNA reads TGTGCCAGCAGCTACGGGGGAATTGTCACCGTCGATGGCTACACCTTC.

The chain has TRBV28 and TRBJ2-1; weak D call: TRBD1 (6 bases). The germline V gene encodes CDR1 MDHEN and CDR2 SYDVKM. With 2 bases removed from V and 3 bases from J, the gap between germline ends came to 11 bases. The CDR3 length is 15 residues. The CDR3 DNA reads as TGTGCCAGCAGTTTAAAGCGGACAGACTACAATGAGCAGTTCTTC. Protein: CASSLKRTDYNEQFF.

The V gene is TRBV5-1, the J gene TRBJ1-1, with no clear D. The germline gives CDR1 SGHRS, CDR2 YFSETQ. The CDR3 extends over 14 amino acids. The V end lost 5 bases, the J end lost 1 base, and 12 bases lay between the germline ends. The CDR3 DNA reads TGCGCCAGCAGACCACGTTCCAGGAACACTGAAGCTTTCTTT. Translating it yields CASRPRSRNTEAFF. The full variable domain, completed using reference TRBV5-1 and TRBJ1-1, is KAGVTQTPRYLIKTRGQQVTLSCSPISGHRSVSWYQQTPGQGLQFLFEYFSETQRNKGNFPGRFSGRQFSNSRSEMNVSTLELGDSALYLCASRPRSRNTEAFFGQGTRLTVV.

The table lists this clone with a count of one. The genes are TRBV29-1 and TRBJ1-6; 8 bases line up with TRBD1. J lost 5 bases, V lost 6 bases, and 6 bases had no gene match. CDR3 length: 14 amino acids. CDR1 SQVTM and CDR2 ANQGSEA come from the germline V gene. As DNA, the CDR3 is TGCAGCGTAAGGACAGGGCCCGATAATTCACCCCTCCACTTT. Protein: CSVRTGPDNSPLHF.

The CDR3 bases are TGCGCCAGCAGCCAAGTTTCTGGTGGGGCCAACACCGGGGAGCTGTTTTTT. Translated: CASSQVSGGANTGELFF. The chain is built from TRBV4-1 and TRBJ2-2; possibly TRBD1 for D (5 bases). The V gene's germline CDR1 is MGHRA and CDR2 YSYEKL. This CDR3 comprises 17 residues. V shed 1 base and J shed 2 bases, with 14 bases lying between them.

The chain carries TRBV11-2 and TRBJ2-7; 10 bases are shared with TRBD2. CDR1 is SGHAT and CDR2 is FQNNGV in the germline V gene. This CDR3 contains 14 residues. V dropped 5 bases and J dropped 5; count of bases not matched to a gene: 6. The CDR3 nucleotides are TGTGCCAGCAGCCTCACTAGCGGGGCCGACGAGCAGTACTTC. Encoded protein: CASSLTSGADEQYF.

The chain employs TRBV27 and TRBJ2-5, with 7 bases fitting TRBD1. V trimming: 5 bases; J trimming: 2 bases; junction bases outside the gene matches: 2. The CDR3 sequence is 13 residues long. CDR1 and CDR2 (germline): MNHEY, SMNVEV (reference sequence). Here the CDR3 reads CASSGTAQETQYF. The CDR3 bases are TGTGCCAGCAGTGGGACAGCACAAGAGACCCAGTACTTC.

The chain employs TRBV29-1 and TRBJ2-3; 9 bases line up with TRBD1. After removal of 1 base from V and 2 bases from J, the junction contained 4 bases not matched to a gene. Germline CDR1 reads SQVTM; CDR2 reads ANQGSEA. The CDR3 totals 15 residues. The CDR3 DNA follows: TGCAGCGTTGAAGCCCGGGACAGGGTCACAGATACGCAGTATTTT. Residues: CSVEARDRVTDTQYF.